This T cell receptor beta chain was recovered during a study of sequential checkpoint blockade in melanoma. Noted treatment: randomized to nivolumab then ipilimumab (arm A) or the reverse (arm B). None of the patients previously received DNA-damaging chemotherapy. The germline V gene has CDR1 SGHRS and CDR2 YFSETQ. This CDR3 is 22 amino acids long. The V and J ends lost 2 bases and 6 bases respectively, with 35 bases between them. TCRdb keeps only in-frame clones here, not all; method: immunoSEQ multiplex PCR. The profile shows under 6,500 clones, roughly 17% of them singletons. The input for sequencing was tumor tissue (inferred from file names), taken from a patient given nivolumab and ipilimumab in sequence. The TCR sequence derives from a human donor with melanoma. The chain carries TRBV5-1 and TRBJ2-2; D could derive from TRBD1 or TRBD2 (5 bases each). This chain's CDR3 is CASSFNTKPAPSMQGVAGELFF. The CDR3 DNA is TGCGCCAGCAGCTTCAACACCAAACCCGCCCCTTCGATGCAGGGAGTCGCCGGGGAGCTGTTTTTT.